This T cell receptor (beta chain) was captured by sequencing in a study of shared clonotypes between healthy human individuals. J lost 5 bases, V lost 3 bases, and 10 bases had no gene match. CDR1 LNHDA and CDR2 SQIVND come from the germline V gene (reference sequence). The CDR3 sequence is 16 residues long. Assay: immunoSEQ multiplex PCR; the TCRdb copy retains only in-frame clones and omits some. The repertoire holds around 980,000 clones, approximately 78% seen once, with 0.6% to 0.7% in the top ten. This clone has a handful of counts. Sequencing was done on a sample of memory CD4+ T cells from PBMCs. The subset here: CD45RA-negative fraction. The sequence came from a man between 18 and 29 years old in good health. Some clones in this sample may be carry-over from other donors' samples. The V call is TRBV19, the J call TRBJ2-1; 7 bases fit TRBD1. In nucleotides, the CDR3 is TGTGCCAGTAGTATGGGCGGCAGGGGGATTAACAATGAGCAGTTCTTC. This gives the protein CASSMGGRGINNEQFF. The full variable domain, with the rest looked up from reference TRBV19 and TRBJ2-1, is DGGITQSPKYLFRKEGQNVTLSCEQNLNHDAMYWYRQDPGQGLRLIYYSQIVNDFQKGDIAEGYSVSREKKESFPLTVTSAQKNPTAFYLCASSMGGRGINNEQFFGPGTRLTVL.